This TCR beta chain is from a study of patients and donors after allogeneic stem cell transplantation. V was clipped by 1 base and J by 2 bases; unmatched bases: 2. The CDR3 loop spans 14 amino acids. Germline V lookup: CDR1 SEHNR, CDR2 FQNEAQ (reference sequence). Each CDR3 protein gets one entry after TCRdb re-called the RT-PCR reads with MiXCR. Found here are some 200,000 distinct CDR3 sequences, roughly two fifths of them singletons; the top ten hold 33%. The chain couples TRBV7-9 to TRBJ2-7; 7 positions agree with TRBD1. Input material: blood, either unsorted or a sorted T cell fraction (not recorded which). The source is a human donor who was either an allogeneic HSCT recipient or a stem cell or donor lymphocyte infusion donor (not recorded which). It is not recorded whose cells these are; they may come from a transplant donor. CDR3 protein: CASSLEDRPYEQYF. Written as DNA, the CDR3 is TGTGCCAGCAGCTTAGAGGACAGGCCCTACGAGCAGTACTTC.